This T cell receptor (beta chain) was captured in a study of CXCR3-negative and CXCR3-positive naive CD8 T cells. Findings and limits, study-wide: Both of the naive subsets showed about the same high diversity, but memory CD8+ cells had much less.

A remark on this clonotype: Its antigen is as yet unknown.

UMI-labeled TRB cDNA libraries were prepared by 5' RACE. TCRdb re-called the 5' RACE reads and shows each CDR3 protein once, DNA omitted. The sample includes thousands of distinct CDR3 sequences. The sequencing sample was made of naive CXCR3- CD8+ T cells from blood. Subset noted: CD45RO-CCR7+CD27+CD95- naive CD8+ T cells lacking CXCR3 (TNR3-). The receptor was isolated from a human donor in good health. Some clones in this sample may be carry-over from other donors' samples.

Here the CDR3 reads CSARGPGFTNTEAFF. The V gene is TRBV20-1, the J gene TRBJ1-1; TCRdb proposes TRBD1, but this gene call is untestable without DNA. The CDR3 has 15 amino acids. Germline CDR1 is DFQATT and CDR2 is SNEGSKA (reference sequence).